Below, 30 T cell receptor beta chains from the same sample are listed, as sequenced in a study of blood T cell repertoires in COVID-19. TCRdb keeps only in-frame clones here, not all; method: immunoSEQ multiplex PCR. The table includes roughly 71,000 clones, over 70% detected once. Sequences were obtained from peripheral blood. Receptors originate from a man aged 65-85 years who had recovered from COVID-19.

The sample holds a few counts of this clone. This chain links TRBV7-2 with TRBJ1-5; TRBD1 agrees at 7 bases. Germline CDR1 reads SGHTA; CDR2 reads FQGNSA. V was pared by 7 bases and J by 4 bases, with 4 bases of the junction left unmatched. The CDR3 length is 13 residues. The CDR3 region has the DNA TGTGCCAGCAACGCGGACAGGAATCAGCCCCAGCATTTT. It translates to CASNADRNQPQHF.

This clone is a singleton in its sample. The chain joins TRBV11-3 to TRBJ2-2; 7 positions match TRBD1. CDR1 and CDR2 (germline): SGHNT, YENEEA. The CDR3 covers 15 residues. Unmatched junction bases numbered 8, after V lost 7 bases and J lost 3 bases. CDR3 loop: CASTLGTGDTGELFF. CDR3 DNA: TGTGCCAGCACCCTAGGTACAGGGGACACCGGGGAGCTGTTTTTT. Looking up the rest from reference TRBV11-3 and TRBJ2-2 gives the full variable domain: EAGVVQSPRYKIIEKKQPVAFWCNPISGHNTLYWYLQNLGQGPELLIRYENEEAVDDSQLPKDRFSAERLKGVDSTLKIQPAELGDSAVYLCASTLGTGDTGELFFGEGSRLTVL.

DNA for the CDR3: TGTGCCAGCAGTCCGAGGGGGATGGCAGGGAGAAATGAAAAACTGTTTTTT. This gives the protein CASSPRGMAGRNEKLFF. The rearrangement joins TRBV25-1 to TRBJ1-4; TRBD1 might be the D (6 bases). CDR1 is MGHDK, CDR2 SYGVNS, per germline. The CDR3 spans 17 residues. V was shortened by 5 bases and J by 5 bases, with 21 bases between the two germline ends. The full variable domain, completed using reference TRBV25-1 and TRBJ1-4, is EADIYQTPRYLVIGTGKKITLECSQTMGHDKMYWYQQDPGMELHLIHYSYGVNSTEKGDLSSESTVSRIRTEHFPLTLESARPSHTSQYLCASSPRGMAGRNEKLFFGSGTQLSVL.

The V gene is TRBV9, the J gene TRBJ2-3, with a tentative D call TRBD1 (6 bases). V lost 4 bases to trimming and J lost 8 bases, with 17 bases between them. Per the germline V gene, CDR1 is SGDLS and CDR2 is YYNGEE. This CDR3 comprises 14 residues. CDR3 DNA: TGTGCCAGCAGCCCAGGACAGTGGGCAGGTACGCAGTATTTT. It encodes CASSPGQWAGTQYF.

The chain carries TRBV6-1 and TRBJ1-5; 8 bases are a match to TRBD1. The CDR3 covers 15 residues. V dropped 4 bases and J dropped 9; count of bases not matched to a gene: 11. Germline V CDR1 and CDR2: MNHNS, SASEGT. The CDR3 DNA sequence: TGTGCCAGCAGTGCAGCACAGGGGGACGCGAGGCCCCAGCATTTT. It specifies CASSAAQGDARPQHF.

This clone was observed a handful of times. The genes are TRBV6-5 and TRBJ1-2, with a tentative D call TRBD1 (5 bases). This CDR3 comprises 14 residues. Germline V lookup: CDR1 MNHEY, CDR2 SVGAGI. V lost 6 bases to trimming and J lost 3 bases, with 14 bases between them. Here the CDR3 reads CASRVGRDYYGYTF. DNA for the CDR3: TGTGCCAGCAGGGTGGGTAGGGACTACTATGGCTACACCTTC.

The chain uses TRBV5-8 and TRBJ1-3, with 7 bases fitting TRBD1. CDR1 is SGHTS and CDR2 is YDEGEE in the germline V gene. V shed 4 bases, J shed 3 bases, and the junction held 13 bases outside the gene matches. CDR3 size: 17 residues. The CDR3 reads CASSPRQGLHRGNTIYF. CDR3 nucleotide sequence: TGTGCCAGCAGCCCTCGACAGGGATTGCATCGTGGAAACACCATATATTTT.

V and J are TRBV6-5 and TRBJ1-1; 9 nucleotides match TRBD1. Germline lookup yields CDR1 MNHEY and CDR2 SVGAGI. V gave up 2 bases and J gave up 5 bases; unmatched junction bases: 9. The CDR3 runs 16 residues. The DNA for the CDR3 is TGTGCCAGCAGTTACGACTTTGGGACAGGGAGGACTGAAGCTTTCTTT. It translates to CASSYDFGTGRTEAFF.

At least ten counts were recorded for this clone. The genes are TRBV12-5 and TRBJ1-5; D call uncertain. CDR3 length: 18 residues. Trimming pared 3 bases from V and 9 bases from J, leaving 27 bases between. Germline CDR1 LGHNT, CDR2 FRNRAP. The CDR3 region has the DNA TGTGCTAGTGGTTTAGCGGGGAGGTACGGCGGTTGGGTTTGGCCCCAGCATTTT. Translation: CASGLAGRYGGWVWPQHF.

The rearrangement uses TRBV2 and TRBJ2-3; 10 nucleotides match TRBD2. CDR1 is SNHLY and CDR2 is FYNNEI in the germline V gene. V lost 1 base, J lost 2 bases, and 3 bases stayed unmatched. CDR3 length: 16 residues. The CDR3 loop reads CASSEGGLAYTDTQYF. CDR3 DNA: TGTGCCAGCAGTGAAGGGGGACTAGCGTACACAGATACGCAGTATTTT.

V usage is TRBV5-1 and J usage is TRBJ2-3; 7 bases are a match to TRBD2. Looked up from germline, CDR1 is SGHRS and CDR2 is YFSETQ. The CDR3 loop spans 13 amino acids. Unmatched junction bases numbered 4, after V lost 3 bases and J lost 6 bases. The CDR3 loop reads CASSWDYSDTQYF. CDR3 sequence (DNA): TGCGCCAGCAGCTGGGACTACTCTGATACGCAGTATTTT.

This CDR3 is CASSWTSAAETQYF. The DNA for the CDR3 is TGTGCCAGCAGCTGGACTAGTGCGGCGGAGACCCAGTACTTC. The chain couples TRBV5-4 to TRBJ2-5; 7 positions agree with TRBD2. V dropped 3 bases and J dropped 5; count of bases not matched to a gene: 7. This CDR3 is 14 amino acids long. Germline V CDR1 and CDR2: SGHNT, YYREEE (reference sequence).

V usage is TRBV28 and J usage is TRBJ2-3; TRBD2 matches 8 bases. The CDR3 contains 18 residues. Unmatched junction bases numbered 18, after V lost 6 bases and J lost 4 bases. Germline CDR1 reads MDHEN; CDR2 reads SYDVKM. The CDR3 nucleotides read TGTGCCAGCAGCACCCCGGGAGGGCGCCCGGGTCTCGCAGATACGCAGTATTTT. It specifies CASSTPGGRPGLADTQYF.

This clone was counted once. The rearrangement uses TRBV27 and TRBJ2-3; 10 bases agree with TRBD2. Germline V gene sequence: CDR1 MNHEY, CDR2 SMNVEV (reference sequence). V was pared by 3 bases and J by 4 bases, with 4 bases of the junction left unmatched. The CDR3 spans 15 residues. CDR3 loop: CASSFTSGMSDTQYF. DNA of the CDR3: TGTGCCAGCAGTTTCACTAGCGGGATGTCAGATACGCAGTATTTT.

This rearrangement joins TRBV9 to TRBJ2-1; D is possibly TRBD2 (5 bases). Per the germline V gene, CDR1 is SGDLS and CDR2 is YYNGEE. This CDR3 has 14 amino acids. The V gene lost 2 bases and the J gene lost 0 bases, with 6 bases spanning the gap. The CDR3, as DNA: TGTGCCAGCAGCGTCAGCGGCTCCTACAATGAGCAGTTCTTC. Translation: CASSVSGSYNEQFF.

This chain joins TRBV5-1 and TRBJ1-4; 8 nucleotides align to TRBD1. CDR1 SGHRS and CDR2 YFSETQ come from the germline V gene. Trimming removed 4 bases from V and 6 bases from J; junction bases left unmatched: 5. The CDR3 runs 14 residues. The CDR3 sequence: CASSRTGRDEKLFF. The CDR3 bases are TGCGCCAGCAGCCGGACAGGGCGGGATGAAAAACTGTTTTTT.

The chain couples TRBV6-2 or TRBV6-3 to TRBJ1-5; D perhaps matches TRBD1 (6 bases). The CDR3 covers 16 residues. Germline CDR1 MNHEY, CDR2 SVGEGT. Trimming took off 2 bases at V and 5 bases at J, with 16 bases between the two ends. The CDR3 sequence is CASSYRGGGQHQPQHF. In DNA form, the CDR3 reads TGTGCCAGCAGTTACAGGGGGGGAGGCCAGCATCAGCCCCAGCATTTT.

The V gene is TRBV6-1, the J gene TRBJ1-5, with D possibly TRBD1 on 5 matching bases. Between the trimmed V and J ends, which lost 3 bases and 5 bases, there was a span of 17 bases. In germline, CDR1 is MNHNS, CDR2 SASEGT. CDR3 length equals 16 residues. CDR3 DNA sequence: TGTGCCAGCAGTGACCGTGGCTCACGGGGGTATCAGCCCCAGCATTTT. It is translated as CASSDRGSRGYQPQHF.

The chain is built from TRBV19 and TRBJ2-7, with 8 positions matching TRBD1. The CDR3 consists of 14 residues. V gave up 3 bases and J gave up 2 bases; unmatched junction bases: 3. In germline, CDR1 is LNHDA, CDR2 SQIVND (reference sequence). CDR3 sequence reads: CASSITGGTYEQYF. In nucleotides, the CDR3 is TGTGCCAGTAGTATTACAGGGGGGACCTACGAGCAGTACTTC.

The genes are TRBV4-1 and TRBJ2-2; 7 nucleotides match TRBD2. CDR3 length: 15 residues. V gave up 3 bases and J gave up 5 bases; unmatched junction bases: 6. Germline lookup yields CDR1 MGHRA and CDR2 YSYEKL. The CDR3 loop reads CASSQEGRGTGELFF. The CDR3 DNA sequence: TGCGCCAGCAGCCAGGAAGGGAGGGGTACCGGGGAGCTGTTTTTT.

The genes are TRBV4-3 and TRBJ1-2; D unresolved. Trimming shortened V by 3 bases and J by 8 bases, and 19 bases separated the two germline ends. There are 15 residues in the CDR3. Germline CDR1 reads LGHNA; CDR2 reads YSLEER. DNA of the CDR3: TGCGCCAGCAGCCACGAAGGATCCAGTGAGCGAGGCTACACCTTC. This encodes CASSHEGSSERGYTF.

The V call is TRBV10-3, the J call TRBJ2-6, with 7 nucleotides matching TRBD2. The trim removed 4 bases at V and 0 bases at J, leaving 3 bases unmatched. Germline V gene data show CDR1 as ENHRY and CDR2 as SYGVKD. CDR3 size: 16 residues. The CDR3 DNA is TGTGCCATCAGTGGGGGCGGGGGCTCTGGGGCCAACGTCCTGACTTTC. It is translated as CAISGGGGSGANVLTF.

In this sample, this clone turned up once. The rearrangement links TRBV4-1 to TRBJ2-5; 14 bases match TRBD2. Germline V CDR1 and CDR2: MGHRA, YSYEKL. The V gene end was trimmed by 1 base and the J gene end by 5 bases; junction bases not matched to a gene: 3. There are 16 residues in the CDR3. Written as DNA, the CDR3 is TGCGCCAGCAGCCAAGGACTAGCGGGAGGGTGGGAGACCCAGTACTTC. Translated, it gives CASSQGLAGGWETQYF.

Written as DNA, the CDR3 is TGTGCCAGCAGCCGTGGGACAGGGTTCGACACCGGGGAGCTGTTTTTT. Its protein is CASSRGTGFDTGELFF. This chain links TRBV11-2 with TRBJ2-2, with 9 bases lining up with TRBD1. CDR3 size: 16 residues. Germline V gene lookup returns CDR1 SGHAT and CDR2 FQNNGV. The ends lost 5 bases at V and 3 bases at J; junction bases unmatched: 7.

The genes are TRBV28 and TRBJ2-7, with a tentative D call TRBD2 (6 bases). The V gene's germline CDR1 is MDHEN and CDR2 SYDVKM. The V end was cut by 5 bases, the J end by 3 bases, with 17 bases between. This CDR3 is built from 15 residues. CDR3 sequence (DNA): TGTGCCAGCAGTCTCCGGACCGGAGGGGTCTACGAGCAGTACTTC. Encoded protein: CASSLRTGGVYEQYF.

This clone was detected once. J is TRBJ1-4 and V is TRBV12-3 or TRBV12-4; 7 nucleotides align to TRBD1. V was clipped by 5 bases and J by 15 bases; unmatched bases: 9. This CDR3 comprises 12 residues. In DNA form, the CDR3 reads TGTGCCAGCAGTCCGCCGACAGGGCCGGTGTTTTTT. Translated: CASSPPTGPVFF.

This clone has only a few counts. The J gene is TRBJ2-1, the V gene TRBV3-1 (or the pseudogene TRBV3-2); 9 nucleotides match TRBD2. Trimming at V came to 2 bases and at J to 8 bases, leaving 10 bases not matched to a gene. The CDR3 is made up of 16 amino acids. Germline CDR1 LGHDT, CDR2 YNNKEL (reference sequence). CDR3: CASSQNSGSVAHEQFF. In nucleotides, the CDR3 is TGTGCCAGCAGCCAAAATAGCGGGAGTGTAGCCCATGAGCAGTTCTTC.

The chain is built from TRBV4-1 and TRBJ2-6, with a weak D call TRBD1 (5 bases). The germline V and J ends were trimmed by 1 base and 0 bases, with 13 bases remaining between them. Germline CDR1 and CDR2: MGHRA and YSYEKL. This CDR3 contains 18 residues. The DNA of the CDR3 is TGCGCCAGCAGCCAAGTAACAGGACCTAGCTCTGGGGCCAACGTCCTGACTTTC. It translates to CASSQVTGPSSGANVLTF.

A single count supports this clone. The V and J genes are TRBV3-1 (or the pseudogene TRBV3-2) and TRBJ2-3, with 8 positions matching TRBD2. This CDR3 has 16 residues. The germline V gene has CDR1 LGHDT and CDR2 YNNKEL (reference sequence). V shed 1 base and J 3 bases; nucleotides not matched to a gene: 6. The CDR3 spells CASSQGSGRVTDTQYF. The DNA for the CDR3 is TGTGCCAGCAGCCAAGGAAGCGGGAGAGTTACAGATACGCAGTATTTT.

The CDR3 region has the DNA TGTGCCAGCAGCTTAGGGCAAGCTAGCACAGATACGCAGTATTTT. It is translated as CASSLGQASTDTQYF. The J gene is TRBJ2-3, the V gene TRBV7-3; no firm D call. The V end lost 2 bases, the J end lost 0 bases, and 9 bases lay between the germline ends. The CDR3 is made up of 15 amino acids. Germline loops: CDR1 SGHTA, CDR2 FQGTGA.